This TCR beta chain appears in the sequencing data of a study of identical twins. General study findings and limits: Insertion counts were lower in abundant cord blood beta clonotypes, a trend that memory repertoires did not show.

As to this clonotype: Its cognate antigen is unknown.

MiXCR, applied by TCRdb to the 5' RACE reads, yields one record per CDR3 protein. The table shows some 300,000 distinct CDR3 sequences, with 9% to 15% occurring only once. These data were likewise used in another study, on yellow fever vaccine responses in identical twins.

The specimen sequenced was CD8+ T cells sorted from blood. This TCR was sampled from a woman aged 18-35 years in good health.

CDR3 sequence: CASSRTVNEQFF. The CDR3, as DNA: TGTGCCAGCAGTCGTACGGTGAACGAGCAGTTCTTC. J is TRBJ2-1 and V is TRBV6-5, with unresolved D. Per germline, CDR1 MNHEY and CDR2 SVGAGI. Trimming took off 5 bases at V and 10 bases at J, with 12 bases between the two ends. The CDR3 spans 12 residues.